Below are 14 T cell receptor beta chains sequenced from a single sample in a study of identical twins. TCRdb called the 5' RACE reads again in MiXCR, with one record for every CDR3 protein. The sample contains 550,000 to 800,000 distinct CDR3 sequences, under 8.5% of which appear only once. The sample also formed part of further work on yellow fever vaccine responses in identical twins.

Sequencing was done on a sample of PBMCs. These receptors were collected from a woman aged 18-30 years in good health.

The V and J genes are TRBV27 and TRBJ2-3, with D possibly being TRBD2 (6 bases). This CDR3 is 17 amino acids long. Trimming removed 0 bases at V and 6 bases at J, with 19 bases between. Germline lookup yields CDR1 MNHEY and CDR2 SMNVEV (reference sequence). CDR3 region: CASSLSMASATWDTQYF. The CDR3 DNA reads TGTGCCAGCAGTTTATCAATGGCTAGCGCTACTTGGGATACGCAGTATTTT.

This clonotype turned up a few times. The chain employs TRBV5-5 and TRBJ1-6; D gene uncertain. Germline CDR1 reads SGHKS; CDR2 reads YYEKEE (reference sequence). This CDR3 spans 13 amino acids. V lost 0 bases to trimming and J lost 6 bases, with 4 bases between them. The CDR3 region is CASSLEINSPLHF. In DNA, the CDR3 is TGTGCCAGCAGCTTGGAAATTAATTCACCCCTCCACTTT.

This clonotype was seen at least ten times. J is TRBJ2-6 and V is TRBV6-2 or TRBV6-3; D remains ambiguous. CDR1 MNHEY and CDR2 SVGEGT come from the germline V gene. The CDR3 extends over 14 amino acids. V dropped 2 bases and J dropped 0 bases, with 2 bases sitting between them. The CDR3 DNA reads TGTGCCAGCAGTTACAGCTCTGGGGCCAACGTCCTGACTTTC. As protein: CASSYSSGANVLTF.

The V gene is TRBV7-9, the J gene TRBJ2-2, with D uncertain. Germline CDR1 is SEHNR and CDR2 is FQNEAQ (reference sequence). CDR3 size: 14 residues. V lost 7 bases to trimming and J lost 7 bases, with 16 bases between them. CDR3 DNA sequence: TGTGCCAGCACCGAATTAACCTCGGACGGGGAGCTGTTTTTT. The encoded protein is CASTELTSDGELFF.

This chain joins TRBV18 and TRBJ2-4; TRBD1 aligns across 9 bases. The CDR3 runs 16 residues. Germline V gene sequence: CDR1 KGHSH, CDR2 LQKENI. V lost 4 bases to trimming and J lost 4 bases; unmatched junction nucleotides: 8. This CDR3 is CASSLTMDRGKNIQYF. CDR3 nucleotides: TGTGCCAGCTCACTCACTATGGACAGGGGTAAAAACATTCAGTACTTC.

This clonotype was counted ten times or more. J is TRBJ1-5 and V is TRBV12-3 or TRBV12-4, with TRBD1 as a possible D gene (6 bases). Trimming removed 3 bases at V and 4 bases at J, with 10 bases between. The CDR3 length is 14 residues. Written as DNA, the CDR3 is TGTGCCAGCAGTTTGGGGACACTGAATCAGCCCCAGCATTTT. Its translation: CASSLGTLNQPQHF.

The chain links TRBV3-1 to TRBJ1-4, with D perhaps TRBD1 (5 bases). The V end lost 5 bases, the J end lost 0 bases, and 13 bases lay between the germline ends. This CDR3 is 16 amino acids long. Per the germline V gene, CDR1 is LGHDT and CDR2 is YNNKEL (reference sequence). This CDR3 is CASSSRDAATNEKLFF. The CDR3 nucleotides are TGTGCCAGCAGCTCCCGGGACGCTGCAACTAATGAAAAACTGTTTTTT.

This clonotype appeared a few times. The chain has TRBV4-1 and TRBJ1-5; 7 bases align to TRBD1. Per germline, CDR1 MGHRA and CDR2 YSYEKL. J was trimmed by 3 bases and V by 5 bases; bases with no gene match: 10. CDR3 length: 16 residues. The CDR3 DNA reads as TGCGCCAGCAGCATAAACCTCGACAGGGACAATCAGCCCCAGCATTTT. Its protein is CASSINLDRDNQPQHF.

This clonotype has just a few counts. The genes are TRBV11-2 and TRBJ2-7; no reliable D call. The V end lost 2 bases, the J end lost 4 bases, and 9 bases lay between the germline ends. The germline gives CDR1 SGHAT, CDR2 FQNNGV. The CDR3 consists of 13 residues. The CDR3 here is CASSLFLNYEQYV. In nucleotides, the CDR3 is TGTGCCAGCAGCTTATTTCTTAATTACGAGCAGTACGTC.

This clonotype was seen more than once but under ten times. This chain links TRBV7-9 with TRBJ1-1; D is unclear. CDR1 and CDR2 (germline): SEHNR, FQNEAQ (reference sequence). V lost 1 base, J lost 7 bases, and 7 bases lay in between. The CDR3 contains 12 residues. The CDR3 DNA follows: TGTGCCAGCAGCTTAGAACAGCATGAAGCTTTCTTT. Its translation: CASSLEQHEAFF.

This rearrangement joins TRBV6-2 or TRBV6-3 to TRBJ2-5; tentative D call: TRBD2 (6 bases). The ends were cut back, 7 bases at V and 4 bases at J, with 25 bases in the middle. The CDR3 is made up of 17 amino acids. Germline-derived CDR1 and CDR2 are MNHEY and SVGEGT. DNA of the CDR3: TGTGCCAGCATGAGGTCCCTGTCCCGGACTACCCGAGAGACCCAGTACTTC. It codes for CASMRSLSRTTRETQYF.

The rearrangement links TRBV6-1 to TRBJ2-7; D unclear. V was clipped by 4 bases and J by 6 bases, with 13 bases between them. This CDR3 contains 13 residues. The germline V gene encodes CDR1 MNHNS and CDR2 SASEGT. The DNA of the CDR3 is TGTGCCAGCAGTGCCGGACCCCCCCTCGAGCAGTACGTC. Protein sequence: CASSAGPPLEQYV.

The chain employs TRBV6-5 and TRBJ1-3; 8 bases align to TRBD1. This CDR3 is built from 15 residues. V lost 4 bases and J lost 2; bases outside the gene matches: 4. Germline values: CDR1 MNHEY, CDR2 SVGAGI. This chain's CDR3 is CASSSGTGAGNTIYF. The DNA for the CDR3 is TGTGCCAGCAGTTCCGGGACAGGAGCTGGAAACACCATATATTTT.

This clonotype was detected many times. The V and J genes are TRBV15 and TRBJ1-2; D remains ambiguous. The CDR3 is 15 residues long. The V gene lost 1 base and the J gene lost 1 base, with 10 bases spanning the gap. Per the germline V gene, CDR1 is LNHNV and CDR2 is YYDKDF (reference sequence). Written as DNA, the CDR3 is TGTGCCACCAGCAGAGCCGGCAGGCTTAACTATGGCTACACCTTC. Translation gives CATSRAGRLNYGYTF.